A single sample gave rise to the 13 T cell receptor beta chains below, sequenced in a study of T cell responses to AZD1222 COVID-19 vaccine. Profiled with immunoSEQ multiplex PCR; TCRdb holds only in-frame clones, not every one. The repertoire consists of tens of thousands of clones, with around 83% occurring once and the leading ten covering around 13%. Sequencing was performed on peripheral blood, taken on day 0 of AZD1222 vaccination. These receptors all stem from an adult in good health.

V and J are TRBV27 and TRBJ1-3, with D perhaps TRBD1 (5 bases). The CDR3 contains 14 residues. Trimming took 6 bases from V and 2 from J, leaving 11 bases between them. CDR1 is MNHEY and CDR2 is SMNVEV in the germline V gene (reference sequence). The CDR3, as DNA: TGTGCCAGCAGGCGATCGGGGGCTGGAAACACCATATATTTT. As protein: CASRRSGAGNTIYF.

The J gene is TRBJ2-7, the V gene TRBV6-1, with D perhaps matching TRBD1 or TRBD2 (5 bases each). Trimming left V 0 bases short and J 3 bases short, with 9 bases between. The CDR3 sequence is 14 residues long. Looked up from germline, CDR1 is MNHNS and CDR2 is SASEGT. The CDR3 is CASSEAGRLYEQYF. In DNA, the CDR3 is TGTGCCAGCAGTGAAGCGGGACGGCTCTACGAGCAGTACTTC.

The chain carries TRBV10-3 and TRBJ1-3; possibly TRBD1 for D (6 bases). The CDR3 contains 16 residues. From germline, CDR1 is ENHRY and CDR2 SYGVKD. Trimming shortened V by 10 bases and J by 0 bases, and 19 bases separated the two germline ends. CDR3 sequence (DNA): TGTGCCACCCAGAAGGACAGCACCTTCTCTGGAAACACCATATATTTT. This gives the protein CATQKDSTFSGNTIYF.

In its sample, this clone was seen a few times. CDR3 region: CASSRQGVGYEQYF. CDR3 in DNA: TGTGCCAGCAGCAGACAGGGGGTGGGCTACGAGCAGTACTTC. V is TRBV28 and J is TRBJ2-7; 9 nucleotides agree with TRBD1. This CDR3 spans 14 amino acids. The V gene end was trimmed by 6 bases and the J gene end by 3 bases; junction bases not matched to a gene: 6. The germline CDR1 and CDR2 sequences are MDHEN and SYDVKM.

This chain links TRBV11-2 with TRBJ2-7; D ambiguous. Germline assignment: CDR1 SGHAT and CDR2 FQNNGV. Trimming cost V 5 bases and J 7 bases, with 15 bases left between them. CDR3 length: 13 residues. In DNA, the CDR3 is TGTGCCAGCAGCGCGTCGAGTAGGAAGGAGCAGTACTTC. Amino acid sequence: CASSASSRKEQYF.

The chain recombines TRBV9 with TRBJ1-2; D not certain. V was trimmed by 5 bases and J by 5 bases, leaving 13 bases between them. Per germline, CDR1 SGDLS and CDR2 YYNGEE. The CDR3 sequence is 13 residues long. Written as DNA, the CDR3 is TGTGCCAGCAGAGACCGAGAGGGATATGGCTACACCTTC. Its translation is CASRDREGYGYTF.

Comments on this clone: One end of the junction varies from germline; a read error may be responsible. The chain uses TRBV27 and TRBJ2-7; 11 positions agree with TRBD2. Germline V gene lookup returns CDR1 MNHEY and CDR2 SMNVEV (reference sequence). There are 17 residues in the CDR3. CDR3 in amino acids: CASSLSISGGVSSEQYF. As DNA, the CDR3 is TGTGCCAGCAGTTTATCGATTAGCGGGGGGGTCTCCTCCGAGCAGTACTTC.

V gene TRBV6-5 combines with J gene TRBJ2-7; D call uncertain. The CDR3 length is 14 residues. Germline-derived CDR1 and CDR2 are MNHEY and SVGAGI. The ends were cut back, 0 bases at V and 2 bases at J, with 8 bases in the middle. CDR3 nucleotides: TGTGCCAGCAGTTACTCTAGACAAGCCTACGAGCAGTACTTC. This codes for CASSYSRQAYEQYF.

In this sample, this clone turned up once. This chain connects TRBV2 to TRBJ2-3, with TRBD1 matching 7 bases. Germline V gene data show CDR1 as SNHLY and CDR2 as FYNNEI. The ends lost 4 bases at V and 0 bases at J; junction bases unmatched: 7. The length of the CDR3 is 16 residues. DNA of the CDR3: TGTGCCAGCAGTGTCGGCCAGGGGGTCAGCACAGATACGCAGTATTTT. It is translated as CASSVGQGVSTDTQYF.

This rearrangement joins TRBV4-3 to TRBJ1-5; TRBD1 matches at 7 bases. CDR3 size: 15 residues. The J segment lost 9 bases and the V segment lost 0 bases, leaving 8 bases of the junction unmatched. Germline CDR1 LGHNA, CDR2 YSLEER. The CDR3 nucleotides read TGCGCCAGCAGCCAAGACGGAAGCTACAGGGGGCCCCAGCATTTT. This codes for CASSQDGSYRGPQHF.

The chain has TRBV25-1 and TRBJ1-2; a possible D gene is TRBD1 (6 bases). The germline gives CDR1 MGHDK, CDR2 SYGVNS. CDR3 length equals 12 residues. The ends were cut back, 6 bases at V and 4 bases at J, with 9 bases in the middle. CDR3 DNA: TGTGCCAGCAGCGGGGGCTTCTATGGCTACACCTTC. This gives the protein CASSGGFYGYTF.

The genes are TRBV5-3 and TRBJ1-6; D is unclear. TRBV5-3 is flagged as an ORF with uncertain function. The V and J ends lost 4 bases and 2 bases respectively, with 7 bases between them. The CDR3 loop spans 14 amino acids. DNA of the CDR3: TGTGCCAGAAGCCCCGTTGCCTATAATTCACCCCTCCACTTT. This sequence encodes CARSPVAYNSPLHF.

CDR3 sequence: CATHSGTSYNEQFF. CDR3 nucleotides: TGTGCCACCCATAGCGGAACCTCCTACAATGAGCAGTTCTTC. The chain combines TRBV19 with TRBJ2-1, with D perhaps TRBD2 (6 bases). Germline V gene data show CDR1 as LNHDA and CDR2 as SQIVND (reference sequence). The germline V and J ends were trimmed by 10 bases and 0 bases, with 13 bases remaining between them. The CDR3 runs to 14 residues. The full variable domain, rest sourced from reference TRBV19 and TRBJ2-1, is DGGITQSPKYLFRKEGQNVTLSCEQNLNHDAMYWYRQDPGQGLRLIYYSQIVNDFQKGDIAEGYSVSREKKESFPLTVTSAQKNPTAFYLCATHSGTSYNEQFFGPGTRLTVL.